This entry concerns a single T cell receptor (beta chain). This clone's antigen is unknown. There are no base qualities to consult, and no much larger clone falls within one base. This specimen belongs to a study of CD8+ T cells in alopecia areata (dated by TCRdb to between 2017 and 2018). Context from the whole study: High-throughput TCRbeta sequencing was used to examine T cell clonal expansion in alopecia areata in both the C3H/HeJ mouse model and human patients. RNA came from the PAXgene miRNA kit for fixed scalp, the miRNeasy kit for PBMCs, and the RNeasy kit for mouse skin. Clonality in the scalp was compared among normal scalp (n=4), patchy alopecia areata scalp (n=8), and alopecia totalis/universalis scalp (n=8). Human TCRbeta sequencing covered scalp tissue and sorted CD4+ and CD8+ peripheral blood T cells from patchy and totalis/universalis alopecia areata patients and healthy controls. TCRbeta CDR3 regions were amplified by immunoSEQ multiplex PCR with 35 Vbeta forward and 13 Jbeta reverse primers. Results and caveats for the whole study, not just this receptor: Compared with mice, TCR sequences shared between patients were less clear, possibly partly because of HLA diversity across the patient population. Unlike mouse skin, which is dominated by gammadelta T cells, normal human skin has resident alphabeta T cells that are also sequenced, and this complicates analysis of the scalp TCR repertoire. Compared with normal scalp, lesional scalp had higher clonality and more expanded CD8+ clones, particularly in alopecia totalis/universalis, a pattern that suggests antigenic drive.

In a handful of patients from the biomarker study, an additional sort separated CD25+CD127- cells out of the CD4+ cells. Lesional scalp punch biopsies and peripheral blood were collected from alopecia areata patients. After PBMCs were isolated by density centrifugation and stained for CD3, CD4 and CD8, a FACSAria was used to sort CD4+ and CD8+ T cells. The untreated alopecia areata patients were recruited through a multicenter biomarker study. From the germline V gene (reference sequence), CDR1 is MNHNY and CDR2 is SVGAGI. Here V drops 5 bases and J drops 0 bases, and the junction holds 8 bases not matched to any gene. The CDR3 runs 16 amino acids, cysteine and phenylalanine included. Only CDR3 DNA is held: 48 bases, read in frame from base 1. Receptor libraries were prepared by the immunoSEQ multiplex PCR assay. RNA was extracted from all samples and reverse transcribed into cDNA, which served as template for TCR sequencing. First-strand cDNA was synthesized using SuperScript III with a 2:1 mix of oligo-dT and random hexamers. A synthetic immune receptor repertoire was used to assess amplification bias, and residual bias was removed computationally. As for the original processing: Raw reads were preprocessed for error removal, and CDR3 was defined according to IMGT conventions as running from the conserved cysteine to phenylalanine. To get clonality, Shannon entropy was normalized by log2 of the number of productive unique TCRs and the result was subtracted from 1. Whether scalp clones were CD4 or CD8 was inferred by matching scalp TCRbeta sequences against CD4 and CD8 repertoires sorted from blood. The source is immuneACCESS, and TCRdb retained only in-frame sequences with V and J called. Part of the clones is not carried over; for the studies checked, unresolved V genes explain less than half of this, and the remainder is unexplained. That table supplies the V and J calls and clone size; D and trimming were determined from the DNA. Present in this sample are 37,000 or so clones, around half of which were seen just once. Jointly, the top ten make up about 1.7% of the sample.

Sequences were obtained from CD4+ Tregs sorted from blood. The sequence joins TRBV6-6 to TRBJ2-3, with 7 middle bases fitting TRBD2. This receptor was obtained from a human donor with alopecia areata. The nucleotide sequence is TGTGCCAGCAGTGTTCTGAGCGGGACTAGCACAGATACGCAGTATTTT. Translated, this gives CASSVLSGTSTDTQYF.